This record concerns one T cell receptor beta chain sequence. The record originates from a study of cytomegalovirus exposure and HLA in healthy donors. It was with 60 Vbeta and 13 Jbeta primers that the PCR ran. The data were produced by immunoSEQ multiplex PCR, yet TCRdb's version contains in-frame clones alone and is incomplete. The repertoire includes approximately 100,000 clones, 85% of them detected once, and less than 8% sits in the top ten. V shed 5 bases and J 7 bases; nucleotides not matched to a gene: 10. This CDR3 region has 14 residues. Looked up from germline, CDR1 is MNHNY and CDR2 is SVGAGI (reference sequence).

This chain uses TRBV6-6 with TRBJ2-7, with 8 bases lining up with TRBD2. Material for sequencing was PBMCs. This sequence was found in a man aged 35 to 55 in good health and CMV-seropositive. Written as DNA, the CDR3 is TGTGCCAGCAGTCCACTAGCGGCGTCTGGAGAGCAGTACTTC. Its translation is CASSPLAASGEQYF.